A selection of T cell receptor beta chains follows, all from one sample in a study of cytomegalovirus exposure and HLA in healthy donors. The protocol was immunoSEQ multiplex PCR, while the TCRdb copy is restricted to in-frame clones and leaves out a portion. The table lists 130,000 or so clones, over 8.5% of them singletons. The source material was PBMCs. Receptors originate from a woman between 40 and 50 years old in good health and CMV-seropositive. Both conserved end residues are part of each CDR3. The order of the fields is V gene, clone size, D gene, J gene, CDR3 DNA, CDR3 protein. The D gene is left open where the match is weak. Rows give clone size only sometimes, using once, few, many, or a class for an expanded clone.

>TRBV5-6|-|-|TRBJ2-7
TGTGCCAGCAGCTTGTTCGACCAGGTTAAGCAGTACTTC
CASSLFDQVKQYF
>TRBV5-1|many|TRBD1|TRBJ2-3
TGCGCCAGCAGCTTGGGGGGACAGAAAGAAGATACGCAGTATTTT
CASSLGGQKEDTQYF
>TRBV11-3|-|TRBD1|TRBJ2-1
TGTGCCAGCAGCTTAGGATGGGGACAGGGGGGATTTGAGCAGTTCTTC
CASSLGWGQGGFEQFF
>TRBV5-4|few|-|TRBJ2-2
TGTGCCAGCAGCTCCGCAGGGGGGCTTAACACCGGGGAGCTGTTTTTT
CASSSAGGLNTGELFF
>TRBV19|few|TRBD2|TRBJ2-5
TGTGCCAGTACGGGAGGGGGTAACCAAGAGACCCAGTACTTC
CASTGGGNQETQYF
>TRBV7-9|few|-|TRBJ2-7
TGTGCCAGCAGCTACGGGGCAGGGGAAACCTACGAGCAGTACTTC
CASSYGAGETYEQYF
>TRBV5-4|few|-|TRBJ2-2
TGTGCCAGCAGCTTGGAGAGTAACACCGGGGAGCTGTTTTTT
CASSLESNTGELFF
>TRBV2|-|TRBD1|TRBJ1-2
TGTGCCAGCAGGGAGTTACAGGGGAAATATGGCTACACCTTC
CASRELQGKYGYTF
>TRBV5-1|few|-|TRBJ2-7
TGCGCCAGCAGCTTGACGGGACACAGTAAGCAGTACTTC
CASSLTGHSKQYF
>TRBV7-8|few|TRBD1|TRBJ1-2
TGTGCCAGCAGCTCCCGGGACAGATATTCTAACTATGGCTACACCTTC
CASSSRDRYSNYGYTF
>TRBV2|-|TRBD2|TRBJ2-6
TGTGCCAGCAGTGTCATCCGGGGGGCTGGGGCCAACGTCCTGACTTTC
CASSVIRGAGANVLTF
>TRBV10-1|-|TRBD1|TRBJ1-6
TGCGCCAGCAGCCGAGACAGGGCCTCACCCCTCCACTTT
CASSRDRASPLHF
>TRBV5-1|-|TRBD1|TRBJ1-2
TGCGCCAGCAGCTTGGCTAGGGACAGAGGTTATGGCTACACCTTC
CASSLARDRGYGYTF
>TRBV19|-|-|TRBJ1-2
TGTGCCAGTAGTATCGAGGATTTAGGTGGCTACACCTTC
CASSIEDLGGYTF
>TRBV5-4|-|-|TRBJ2-3
TGTGCCAGCAGCTCGCGGGGAAGCACAGATACGCAGTATTTT
CASSSRGSTDTQYF
>TRBV27|-|TRBD1|TRBJ1-5
TGTGCCAGCAGTCCAGACAGGGTCGATCAGCCCCAGCATTTT
CASSPDRVDQPQHF
>TRBV4-2|-|-|TRBJ2-5
TGTGCCAGCAGCCAAGATTATTTGGGGGCAATGGAAGAGACCCAGTACTTC
CASSQDYLGAMEETQYF
>TRBV4-1|few|TRBD1|TRBJ2-7
TGCGCCAGCAGCCAACGGACAGGGGGTTGGGACGAGCAGTACTTC
CASSQRTGGWDEQYF
>TRBV30|-|TRBD2|TRBJ2-1
TGTGCCTGGACAGCGGGGGGGCTAGGGTATGAGCAGTTCTTC
CAWTAGGLGYEQFF
>TRBV7-9|few|TRBD1|TRBJ1-1
TGTGCCAGCAGCGCCGCGACAGGGATCGCTGAAGCTTTCTTT
CASSAATGIAEAFF
>TRBV4-1|-|TRBD1|TRBJ2-7
TGCGCCAGCAGCCAAGCGTGGACAGGGGCCTACGAGCAGTACTTC
CASSQAWTGAYEQYF
>TRBV18|few|-|TRBJ1-3
TGTGCCAGCTCACCAAGACCTTTGACCCGGCGGGACACCATATATTTT
CASSPRPLTRRDTIYF
>TRBV7-9|few|TRBD2|TRBJ2-1
TGTGCCAGCAGCCCGATGGGGCGGGGGGGCAAGACCTACAATGAGCAGTTCTTC
CASSPMGRGGKTYNEQFF
>TRBV6-1|-|-|TRBJ1-2
TGTGCCAGCATCAAAAGTGCCTTAATGGAGGGCTACACCTTC
CASIKSALMEGYTF
>TRBV30|few|-|TRBJ1-1
TGTGCCTGGAGTGATATTAGGACACCGAACACTGAAGCTTTCTTT
CAWSDIRTPNTEAFF
>TRBV11-2|-|TRBD1|TRBJ1-5
TGTGCCAGCAGCCGGGACAGGGGAGGTCAGCCCCAGCATTTT
CASSRDRGGQPQHF
>TRBV6-6|-|-|TRBJ1-1
TGTGCCAGCAGTCAATATGACAGGAGTAACACTGAAGCTTTCTTT
CASSQYDRSNTEAFF
>TRBV2|few|-|TRBJ2-2
TGTGCCAGCAGTGATGACACGGTCGGGGAGCTGTTTTTT
CASSDDTVGELFF
>TRBV9|-|TRBD1|TRBJ1-4
TGTGCCAGCAGCGTAGCTCCGGGACAGGAGGAAAAACTGTTTTTT
CASSVAPGQEEKLFF
>TRBV13|few|TRBD2|TRBJ2-7
TGTGCCAGCAGCTCGATCGGCGGCCTTAGCGGGAGCTCCTACGAGCAGTACTTC
CASSSIGGLSGSSYEQYF
>TRBV6-5|few|-|TRBJ1-2
TGTGCCAGCAGGTACCCATTCAGGGGAAACTATGGCTACACCTTC
CASRYPFRGNYGYTF
>TRBV7-6|-|-|TRBJ2-7
TGTGCCAGCAGCTTAGCCACCCCGGGAGTGACCTGGATTTACGAGCAGTACTTC
CASSLATPGVTWIYEQYF
>TRBV7-8|-|-|TRBJ1-5
TGTGCCAGCAGCCGGTTCTATAGCAATCAGCCCCAGCATTTT
CASSRFYSNQPQHF
>TRBV5-6|-|-|TRBJ1-5
TGTGCCAGCAGCTTACAGGGAGTCCATCAGCCCCAGCATTTT
CASSLQGVHQPQHF
>TRBV11-2|few|-|TRBJ2-7
TGTGCCAGCAGATTCGGAGGGTCCGTCTACGAGCAGTACTTC
CASRFGGSVYEQYF
>TRBV6-1|-|-|TRBJ2-1
TGTGCCAGCACCCTTGAAGGAGGGGTAAATGAGCAGTTCTTC
CASTLEGGVNEQFF
>TRBV5-8|-|-|TRBJ1-2
TGTGCCAGCACCCAATTAACAGGGATCTATGGCTACACCTTC
CASTQLTGIYGYTF
>TRBV4-1|-|-|TRBJ2-3
TGCGCCAGCAGCCAAGATCCGCCAGGGTTAAGCGCAGATACGCAGTATTTT
CASSQDPPGLSADTQYF
>TRBV4-2|-|TRBD2|TRBJ2-7
TGTGCCAGCAGCCACCCGCTAGCGGGGGGACGATCCTACGAGCAGTACTTC
CASSHPLAGGRSYEQYF
>TRBV5-6|few|-|TRBJ1-1
TGTGCCAGCAGCTTGAGAGGGCTAGGGGGAACTGAAGCTTTCTTT
CASSLRGLGGTEAFF
>TRBV10-1|few|TRBD1|TRBJ2-7
TGCGCCAGCAGTGAGGGGACAGGCGAGCAGTACTTC
CASSEGTGEQYF
>TRBV7-2|-|-|TRBJ1-2
TGTGCCAGCAGCTTAGCAGCGCTGGTAAACTATGGCTACACCTTC
CASSLAALVNYGYTF
>TRBV7-9|-|-|TRBJ2-7
TGTGCCAGCAGCTTACTAAGGGGAATTGGGGCCTACGAGCAGTACTTC
CASSLLRGIGAYEQYF
>TRBV6-4|-|-|TRBJ2-3
TGTGCCAGCAGTGCGGGGGGCCTCCCAGATACGCAGTATTTT
CASSAGGLPDTQYF
>TRBV28|few|-|TRBJ2-1
TGTGCCAGCAGTTTAGGCCATTACAATGAGCAGTTCTTC
CASSLGHYNEQFF
>TRBV6-1|few|-|TRBJ2-7
TGTGCCAGCAGTGGTATCTACGAGCAGTACTTC
CASSGIYEQYF
>TRBV28|-|-|TRBJ1-2
TGTGCCAGCAGTATCCTCGGACAGAGAGCTAACTATGGCTACACCTTC
CASSILGQRANYGYTF